These T cell receptor beta chains were read from a single sample in a study of cytomegalovirus exposure and HLA in healthy donors. TCRdb keeps only in-frame clones here, not all; method: immunoSEQ multiplex PCR. The repertoire consists of 70,000 to 95,000 clones, with roughly 75% occurring once and the leading ten covering 2% to 2.5%. Sequencing was done on a sample of PBMCs. These receptors were collected from a man in his forties in good health and CMV-seronegative. CDR3s include the opening cysteine and the closing phenylalanine or tryptophan. A D gene is named only where the DNA matches it firmly. Rows give clone size only sometimes, using once, few, many, or a class for an expanded clone.

CDR3 length: 13
V gene: TRBV29-1
J gene: TRBJ2-1
D gene: TRBD1
clone size: NA
CDR3 protein: CSVRRQGNNEQFF
CDR3 DNA: TGCAGCGTCCGTAGACAGGGTAACAATGAGCAGTTCTTC

CDR3 length: 16
V gene: TRBV6-6
J gene: TRBJ1-2
D gene: NA
clone size: NA
CDR3 protein: CASSYSGRQRQGGYTF
CDR3 DNA: TGTGCCAGCAGTTACTCAGGGAGGCAGCGCCAGGGTGGCTACACCTTC

CDR3 length: 17
V gene: TRBV5-4
J gene: TRBJ1-1
D gene: NA
clone size: few
CDR3 protein: CASSLPSRGTMNTEAFF
CDR3 DNA: TGTGCCAGCAGCCTCCCCTCGAGGGGGACAATGAACACTGAAGCTTTCTTT

CDR3 length: 14
V gene: TRBV6-1
J gene: TRBJ2-2
D gene: NA
clone size: NA
CDR3 protein: CASSDYTNTGELFF
CDR3 DNA: TGTGCCAGCAGTGATTACACAAACACCGGGGAGCTGTTTTTT

CDR3 length: 14
V gene: TRBV7-7
J gene: TRBJ2-3
D gene: NA
clone size: NA
CDR3 protein: CASSPTGGTDTQYF
CDR3 DNA: TGTGCTAGCAGCCCCACTGGAGGAACAGATACGCAGTATTTT

CDR3 length: 15
V gene: TRBV15
J gene: TRBJ2-5
D gene: TRBD2
clone size: NA
CDR3 protein: CATDRLAGGQETQYF
CDR3 DNA: TGTGCGACGGACCGACTGGCGGGGGGTCAAGAGACCCAGTACTTC

CDR3 length: 16
V gene: TRBV9
J gene: TRBJ1-3
D gene: NA
clone size: few
CDR3 protein: CASSAPRGGKGNTIYF
CDR3 DNA: TGTGCCAGCAGCGCTCCGCGGGGGGGAAAAGGAAACACCATATATTTT

CDR3 length: 15
V gene: TRBV9
J gene: TRBJ1-1
D gene: TRBD1
clone size: NA
CDR3 protein: CASSVGALGQAEAFF
CDR3 DNA: TGTGCCAGCAGCGTAGGGGCACTAGGACAGGCTGAAGCTTTCTTT

CDR3 length: 16
V gene: TRBV9
J gene: TRBJ2-1
D gene: TRBD2
clone size: few
CDR3 protein: CASSVRLAGEYNEQFF
CDR3 DNA: TGTGCCAGCAGCGTAAGACTAGCGGGGGAATACAATGAGCAGTTCTTC

CDR3 length: 16
V gene: TRBV6-5
J gene: TRBJ1-3
D gene: TRBD1
clone size: NA
CDR3 protein: CASSYSRGLDGNTIYF
CDR3 DNA: TGTGCCAGCAGTTACTCGAGGGGGCTGGATGGAAACACCATATATTTT

CDR3 length: 16
V gene: TRBV6-1
J gene: TRBJ2-1
D gene: TRBD2
clone size: once
CDR3 protein: CASSETSGSSYNEQFF
CDR3 DNA: TGTGCCAGCAGTGAAACTAGCGGGAGCTCCTACAATGAGCAGTTCTTC

CDR3 length: 14
V gene: TRBV30
J gene: TRBJ1-5
D gene: NA
clone size: few
CDR3 protein: CAWSVGPGNQPQHF
CDR3 DNA: TGTGCCTGGAGTGTAGGGCCAGGGAATCAGCCCCAGCATTTT

CDR3 length: 15
V gene: TRBV19
J gene: TRBJ1-4
D gene: NA
clone size: few
CDR3 protein: CASSRSRGTNEKLFF
CDR3 DNA: TGTGCCAGTTCCCGCTCTAGGGGAACGAATGAAAAACTGTTTTTT

CDR3 length: 16
V gene: TRBV5-1
J gene: TRBJ2-2
D gene: TRBD1
clone size: NA
CDR3 protein: CASSLGDRENTGELFF
CDR3 DNA: TGCGCCAGCAGCTTGGGGGACAGGGAAAACACCGGGGAGCTGTTTTTT

CDR3 length: 13
V gene: TRBV2
J gene: TRBJ1-5
D gene: NA
clone size: NA
CDR3 protein: CASSPPGRQPQHF
CDR3 DNA: TGTGCCAGCAGTCCCCCAGGGCGCCAGCCCCAGCATTTT

CDR3 length: 17
V gene: TRBV4-2
J gene: TRBJ2-1
D gene: TRBD2
clone size: NA
CDR3 protein: CASSQRGLAGGYNEQFF
CDR3 DNA: TGTGCCAGCAGCCAAAGGGGACTAGCGGGAGGGTACAATGAGCAGTTCTTC

CDR3 length: 14
V gene: TRBV6-5
J gene: TRBJ2-7
D gene: NA
clone size: NA
CDR3 protein: CASRADRGSGEQYF
CDR3 DNA: TGTGCCAGCAGGGCCGACCGTGGGAGTGGGGAGCAGTACTTC

CDR3 length: 15
V gene: TRBV9
J gene: TRBJ2-7
D gene: NA
clone size: NA
CDR3 protein: CASSVGKGIQYEQYF
CDR3 DNA: TGTGCCAGCAGCGTAGGAAAGGGGATTCAGTACGAGCAGTACTTC

CDR3 length: 21
V gene: TRBV4-1
J gene: TRBJ2-6
D gene: TRBD1
clone size: NA
CDR3 protein: CASSQALMLPDRGSGANVLTF
CDR3 DNA: TGCGCCAGCAGCCAAGCCCTAATGCTTCCCGACAGGGGCTCTGGGGCCAACGTCCTGACTTTC

CDR3 length: 13
V gene: TRBV5-4
J gene: TRBJ1-6
D gene: NA
clone size: NA
CDR3 protein: CASSLPGLKPLHF
CDR3 DNA: TGTGCCAGCAGCCTCCCAGGGCTGAAACCCCTCCACTTT

CDR3 length: 15
V gene: TRBV6-5
J gene: TRBJ2-1
D gene: TRBD2
clone size: once
CDR3 protein: CASRTGTSGYNEQFF
CDR3 DNA: TGTGCCAGCAGGACGGGGACTAGCGGGTACAATGAGCAGTTCTTC

CDR3 length: 14
V gene: TRBV23-1
J gene: TRBJ2-3
D gene: TRBD1
clone size: NA
CDR3 protein: CASSSGQDTDTQYF
CDR3 DNA: TGCGCCAGCAGTTCCGGACAGGACACAGATACGCAGTATTTT

CDR3 length: 17
V gene: TRBV5-8
J gene: TRBJ2-1
D gene: TRBD2
clone size: NA
CDR3 protein: CASSGPLAVISYNEQFF
CDR3 DNA: TGTGCCAGCAGCGGGCCACTAGCGGTGATCTCCTACAATGAGCAGTTCTTC

CDR3 length: 13
V gene: TRBV6-5
J gene: TRBJ1-2
D gene: NA
clone size: NA
CDR3 protein: CASSSLGGYGYTF
CDR3 DNA: TGTGCCAGCAGTTCTCTAGGGGGCTATGGCTACACCTTC

CDR3 length: 18
V gene: TRBV29-1
J gene: TRBJ2-1
D gene: TRBD2
clone size: few
CDR3 protein: CSVDTSGRAGGSYNEQFF
CDR3 DNA: TGCAGCGTTGATACTAGCGGGAGGGCCGGGGGGTCCTACAATGAGCAGTTCTTC

CDR3 length: 16
V gene: TRBV6-5
J gene: TRBJ1-3
D gene: TRBD1
clone size: NA
CDR3 protein: CASSYGTGASGNTIYF
CDR3 DNA: TGTGCCAGCAGTTACGGAACAGGGGCCTCTGGAAACACCATATATTTT

CDR3 length: 14
V gene: TRBV27
J gene: TRBJ2-1
D gene: NA
clone size: NA
CDR3 protein: CASSPPSSYNEQFF
CDR3 DNA: TGTGCCAGCTCTCCCCCGAGCTCCTACAATGAGCAGTTCTTC

CDR3 length: 13
V gene: TRBV11-2
J gene: TRBJ2-7
D gene: NA
clone size: NA
CDR3 protein: CASSLDIIGQKYF
CDR3 DNA: TGTGCCAGCAGCTTAGATATCATAGGACAGAAATACTTC

CDR3 length: 15
V gene: TRBV11-2
J gene: TRBJ1-1
D gene: NA
clone size: once
CDR3 protein: CASNGHSTGNTEAFF
CDR3 DNA: TGTGCCAGCAACGGACACTCGACAGGGAACACTGAAGCTTTCTTT

CDR3 length: 14
V gene: TRBV4-1
J gene: TRBJ1-2
D gene: NA
clone size: NA
CDR3 protein: CASSQATGFYGYTF
CDR3 DNA: TGCGCCAGCAGCCAGGCCACAGGGTTTTATGGCTACACCTTC

CDR3 length: 12
V gene: TRBV7-6
J gene: TRBJ2-1
D gene: NA
clone size: NA
CDR3 protein: CASSQRYNEQFF
CDR3 DNA: TGTGCCAGCAGCCAGCGGTACAATGAGCAGTTCTTC

CDR3 length: 12
V gene: TRBV5-1
J gene: TRBJ2-7
D gene: TRBD1
clone size: NA
CDR3 protein: CASWDRAYEQYF
CDR3 DNA: TGCGCCAGCTGGGACAGGGCTTACGAGCAGTACTTC

CDR3 length: 15
V gene: TRBV5-6
J gene: TRBJ1-2
D gene: NA
clone size: few
CDR3 protein: CASSLARVLAGGYTF
CDR3 DNA: TGTGCCAGCAGCCTAGCGCGGGTTTTAGCTGGTGGCTACACCTTC

CDR3 length: 20
V gene: TRBV4-1
J gene: TRBJ2-3
D gene: NA
clone size: NA
CDR3 protein: CASSLPARDRYSPSTDTQYF
CDR3 DNA: TGCGCCAGCAGCCTCCCGGCGCGGGACCGATATAGCCCTAGCACAGATACGCAGTATTTT

CDR3 length: 12
V gene: TRBV2
J gene: TRBJ1-2
D gene: TRBD1
clone size: NA
CDR3 protein: CASTTGGGGYTF
CDR3 DNA: TGTGCCAGCACGACAGGGGGCGGTGGCTACACCTTC

CDR3 length: 15
V gene: TRBV2
J gene: TRBJ1-5
D gene: NA
clone size: NA
CDR3 protein: CASSDPRAFNQPQHF
CDR3 DNA: TGTGCCAGCAGTGACCCCAGGGCGTTTAATCAGCCCCAGCATTTT

CDR3 length: 13
V gene: TRBV15
J gene: TRBJ1-5
D gene: NA
clone size: NA
CDR3 protein: CATSRDYNQPQHF
CDR3 DNA: TGTGCCACCAGCAGAGACTACAATCAGCCCCAGCATTTT

CDR3 length: 14
V gene: TRBV28
J gene: TRBJ1-3
D gene: TRBD1
clone size: many
CDR3 protein: CASTRTGMGNTIYF
CDR3 DNA: TGTGCCAGCACCCGGACAGGGATGGGAAACACCATATATTTT

CDR3 length: 15
V gene: TRBV7-3
J gene: TRBJ1-1
D gene: TRBD1
clone size: few
CDR3 protein: CASSPATGGGTEAFF
CDR3 DNA: TGTGCCAGCAGCCCGGCGACAGGGGGCGGCACTGAAGCTTTCTTT

CDR3 length: 12
V gene: TRBV30
J gene: TRBJ2-1
D gene: NA
clone size: NA
CDR3 protein: CAWRLGGNEQFF
CDR3 DNA: TGTGCCTGGCGTCTGGGGGGCAATGAGCAGTTCTTC

CDR3 length: 16
V gene: TRBV5-1
J gene: TRBJ2-7
D gene: TRBD1
clone size: NA
CDR3 protein: CASSLPGGTGASEQYF
CDR3 DNA: TGCGCCAGCAGCCTGCCTGGCGGGACAGGGGCCTCCGAGCAGTACTTC

CDR3 length: 12
V gene: TRBV30
J gene: TRBJ1-2
D gene: TRBD1
clone size: NA
CDR3 protein: CAWGQATLGYTF
CDR3 DNA: TGTGCCTGGGGACAGGCGACGCTTGGCTACACCTTC

CDR3 length: 15
V gene: TRBV5-4
J gene: TRBJ1-6
D gene: TRBD1
clone size: NA
CDR3 protein: CASSLAVTGDSPLHF
CDR3 DNA: TGTGCCAGCAGCTTGGCCGTGACAGGGGATTCACCCCTCCACTTT

CDR3 length: 14
V gene: TRBV19
J gene: TRBJ2-5
D gene: NA
clone size: few
CDR3 protein: CASSIQGKQETQYF
CDR3 DNA: TGTGCCAGTAGTATCCAGGGAAAACAAGAGACCCAGTACTTC

CDR3 length: 15
V gene: TRBV28
J gene: TRBJ1-5
D gene: NA
clone size: NA
CDR3 protein: CASSFTARGNQPQHF
CDR3 DNA: TGTGCCAGCAGTTTTACGGCACGGGGGAATCAGCCCCAGCATTTT

CDR3 length: 13
V gene: TRBV30
J gene: TRBJ2-7
D gene: TRBD1
clone size: NA
CDR3 protein: CAWAGTGGSEQYF
CDR3 DNA: TGTGCCTGGGCCGGGACAGGGGGATCCGAGCAGTACTTC

CDR3 length: 17
V gene: TRBV15
J gene: TRBJ2-7
D gene: NA
clone size: NA
CDR3 protein: CATSDHLTAEGRYEQYF
CDR3 DNA: TGTGCCACCAGCGACCATCTTACGGCGGAGGGCCGCTACGAGCAGTACTTC

CDR3 length: 17
V gene: TRBV29-1
J gene: TRBJ2-5
D gene: TRBD2
clone size: NA
CDR3 protein: CSVEWGSGGRGQETQYF
CDR3 DNA: TGCAGCGTTGAATGGGGTAGTGGCGGGAGGGGTCAAGAGACCCAGTACTTC

CDR3 length: 14
V gene: TRBV5-8
J gene: TRBJ1-5
D gene: TRBD1
clone size: few
CDR3 protein: CASSFGTANQPQHF
CDR3 DNA: TGTGCCAGCAGCTTCGGGACAGCCAATCAGCCCCAGCATTTT

CDR3 length: 13
V gene: TRBV28
J gene: TRBJ1-1
D gene: NA
clone size: NA
CDR3 protein: CASSSPDRTEAFF
CDR3 DNA: TGTGCCAGCAGTTCACCCGACAGAACTGAAGCTTTCTTT

CDR3 length: 15
V gene: TRBV6-1
J gene: TRBJ1-6
D gene: NA
clone size: NA
CDR3 protein: CASSEGYRVNSPLHF
CDR3 DNA: TGTGCCAGCAGTGAAGGATACCGGGTAAATTCACCCCTCCACTTT

CDR3 length: 13
V gene: TRBV6-5
J gene: TRBJ1-2
D gene: TRBD1
clone size: NA
CDR3 protein: CASSYFDRAGYTF
CDR3 DNA: TGTGCCAGCAGTTACTTCGACAGGGCAGGCTACACCTTC

CDR3 length: 16
V gene: TRBV5-6
J gene: TRBJ2-5
D gene: NA
clone size: once
CDR3 protein: CASSLDGRAGEETQYF
CDR3 DNA: TGTGCCAGCAGCTTGGACGGGCGGGCTGGGGAAGAGACCCAGTACTTC